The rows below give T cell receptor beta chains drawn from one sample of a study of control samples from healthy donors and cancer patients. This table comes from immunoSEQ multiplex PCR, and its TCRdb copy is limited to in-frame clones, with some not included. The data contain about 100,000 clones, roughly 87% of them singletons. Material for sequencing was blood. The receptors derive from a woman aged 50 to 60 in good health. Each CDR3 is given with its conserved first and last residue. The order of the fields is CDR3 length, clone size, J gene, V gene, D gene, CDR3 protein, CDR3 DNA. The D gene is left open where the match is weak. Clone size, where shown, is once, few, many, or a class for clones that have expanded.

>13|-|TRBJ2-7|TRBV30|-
CAWSILAPEEQYF
TGTGCCTGGAGTATCCTGGCCCCGGAGGAGCAGTACTTC
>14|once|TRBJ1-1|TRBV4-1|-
CASSFVEGNTEAFF
TGCGCCAGCAGCTTTGTCGAAGGGAACACTGAAGCTTTCTTT
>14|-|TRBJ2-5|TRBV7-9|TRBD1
CASSSPGQGETQYF
TGTGCCAGCAGCTCACCGGGACAGGGGGAGACCCAGTACTTC
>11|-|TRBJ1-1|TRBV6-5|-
CASRGGSQAFF
TGTGCCAGCAGGGGGGGGTCCCAAGCTTTCTTT
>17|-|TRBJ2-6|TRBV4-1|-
CASSQDWGRGGANVLTF
TGCGCCAGCAGCCAAGATTGGGGCAGGGGTGGGGCCAACGTCCTGACTTTC
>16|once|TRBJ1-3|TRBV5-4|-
CASSLGGHHSGNTIYF
TGTGCCAGCAGCTTGGGAGGACATCACTCTGGAAACACCATATATTTT
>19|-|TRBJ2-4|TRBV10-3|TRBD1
CAISPGQGEPEIAKNIQYF
TGTGCCATCAGTCCGGGACAGGGGGAACCGGAGATAGCCAAAAACATTCAGTACTTC
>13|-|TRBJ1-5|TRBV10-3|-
CAISESTTLPQHF
TGTGCCATCAGTGAGTCGACGACTCTACCCCAGCATTTT
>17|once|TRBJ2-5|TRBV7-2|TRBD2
CASSVFSGTSGEETQYF
TGTGCCAGCAGCGTATTTTCCGGGACTAGCGGGGAGGAGACCCAGTACTTC
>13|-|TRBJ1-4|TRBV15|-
CASGAGTNEKLFF
TGTGCCAGCGGAGCCGGAACTAATGAAAAACTGTTTTTT
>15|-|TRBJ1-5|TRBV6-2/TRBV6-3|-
CASSYVGLPNQPQHF
TGTGCCAGCAGTTACGTTGGGCTTCCCAATCAGCCCCAGCATTTT
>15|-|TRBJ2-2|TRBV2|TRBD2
CAIPNSGGVTGELFF
TGTGCCATCCCAAATAGCGGGGGGGTAACCGGGGAGCTGTTTTTT
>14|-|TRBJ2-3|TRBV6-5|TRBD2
CASRGLAESDTQYF
TGTGCCAGCAGGGGACTAGCGGAGTCAGATACGCAGTATTTT
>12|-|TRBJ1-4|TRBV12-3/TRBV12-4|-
CASSPRGEKLFF
TGTGCCAGCAGTCCTAGGGGTGAAAAACTGTTTTTT
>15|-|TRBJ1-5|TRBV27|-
CASSSTYLGNQPQHF
TGTGCCAGCAGTTCGACCTACCTGGGCAATCAGCCCCAGCATTTT
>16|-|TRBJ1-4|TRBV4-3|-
CASSRGRGVTDEKLFF
TGCGCCAGCAGTCGGGGTAGGGGGGTAACGGATGAAAAACTGTTTTTT
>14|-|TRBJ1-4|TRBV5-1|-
CASSLKGIEEKLFF
TGCGCCAGCAGCTTGAAGGGGATAGAGGAAAAACTGTTTTTT
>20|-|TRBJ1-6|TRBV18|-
CASSPINPSDGYSYNSPLHF
TGTGCCAGCTCACCAATAAACCCATCGGACGGATACTCCTATAATTCACCCCTCCACTTT
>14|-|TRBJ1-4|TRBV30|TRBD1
CAWSEGTANEKLFF
TGTGCCTGGAGTGAAGGGACAGCTAATGAAAAACTGTTTTTT
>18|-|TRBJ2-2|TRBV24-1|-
CATSDLRSDYVNTGELFF
TGTGCCACCAGTGATTTGAGGTCAGACTACGTGAACACCGGGGAGCTGTTTTTT
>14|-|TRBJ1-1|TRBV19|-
CASCVGYGYTEAFF
TGTGCCAGTTGTGTTGGGTATGGGTACACTGAAGCTTTCTTT
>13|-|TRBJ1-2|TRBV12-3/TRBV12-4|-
CASSNSGPLGYTF
TGTGCCAGCAGCAATTCGGGGCCTCTTGGCTACACCTTC
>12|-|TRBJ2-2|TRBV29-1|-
CSVGRDTGELFF
TGCAGCGTTGGCCGGGACACCGGGGAGCTGTTTTTT
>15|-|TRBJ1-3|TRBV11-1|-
CASSYPDSRGNTIYF
TGTGCCAGCAGCTACCCAGACAGTCGTGGAAACACCATATATTTT
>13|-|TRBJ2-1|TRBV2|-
CASSEQDYNEQFF
TGTGCCAGCAGTGAACAAGATTACAATGAGCAGTTCTTC
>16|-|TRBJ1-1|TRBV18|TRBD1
CASSPLGTGGRTEAFF
TGTGCCAGCTCACCACTGGGGACAGGGGGCAGGACTGAAGCTTTCTTT
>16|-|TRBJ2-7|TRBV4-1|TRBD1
CASSSFRGQGPYEQYF
TGCGCCAGCAGTTCTTTCAGAGGACAGGGGCCCTACGAGCAGTACTTC